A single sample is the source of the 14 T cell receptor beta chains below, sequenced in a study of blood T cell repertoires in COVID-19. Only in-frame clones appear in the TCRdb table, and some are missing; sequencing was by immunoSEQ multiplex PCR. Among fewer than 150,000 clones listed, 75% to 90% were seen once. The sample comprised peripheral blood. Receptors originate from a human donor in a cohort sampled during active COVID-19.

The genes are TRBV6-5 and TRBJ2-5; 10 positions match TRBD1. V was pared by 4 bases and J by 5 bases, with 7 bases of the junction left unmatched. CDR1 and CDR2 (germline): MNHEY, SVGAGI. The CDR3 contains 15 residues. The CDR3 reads CASSSWGQGSETQYF. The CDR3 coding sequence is TGTGCCAGCAGTTCCTGGGGACAGGGGTCGGAGACCCAGTACTTC.

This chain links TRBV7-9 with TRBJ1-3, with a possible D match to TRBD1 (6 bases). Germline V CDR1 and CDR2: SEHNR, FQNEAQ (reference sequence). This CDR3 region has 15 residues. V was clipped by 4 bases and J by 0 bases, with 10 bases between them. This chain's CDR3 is CASSSRGGSGNTIYF. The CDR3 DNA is TGTGCCAGCAGCTCGAGGGGGGGCTCTGGAAACACCATATATTTT.

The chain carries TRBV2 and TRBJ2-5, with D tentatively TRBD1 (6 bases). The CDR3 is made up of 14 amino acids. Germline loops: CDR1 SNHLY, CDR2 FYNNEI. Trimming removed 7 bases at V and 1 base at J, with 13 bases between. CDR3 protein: CASNGRGPQETQYF. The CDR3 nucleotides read TGTGCCAGCAACGGCAGGGGACCCCAAGAGACCCAGTACTTC.

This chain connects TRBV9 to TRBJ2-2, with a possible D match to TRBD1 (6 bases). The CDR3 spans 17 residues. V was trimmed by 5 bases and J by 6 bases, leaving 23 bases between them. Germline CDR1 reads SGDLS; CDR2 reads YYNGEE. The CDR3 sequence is CASSLLQGTLGAGELFF. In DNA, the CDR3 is TGTGCCAGCAGTCTACTACAGGGAACTCTAGGAGCCGGGGAGCTGTTTTTT.

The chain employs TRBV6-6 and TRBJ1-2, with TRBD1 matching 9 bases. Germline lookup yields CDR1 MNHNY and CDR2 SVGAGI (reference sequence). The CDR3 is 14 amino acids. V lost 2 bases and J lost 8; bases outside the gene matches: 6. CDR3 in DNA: TGTGCCAGCAGTTACCCACAGGGGGCAATCGGCTACACCTTC. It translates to CASSYPQGAIGYTF.

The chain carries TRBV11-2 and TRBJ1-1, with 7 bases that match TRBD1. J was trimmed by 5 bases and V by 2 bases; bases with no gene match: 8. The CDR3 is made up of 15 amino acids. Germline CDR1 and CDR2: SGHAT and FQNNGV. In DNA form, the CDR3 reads TGTGCCAGCAGCTTAATTTCAGGGGGGAAAACTGAAGCTTTCTTT. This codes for CASSLISGGKTEAFF. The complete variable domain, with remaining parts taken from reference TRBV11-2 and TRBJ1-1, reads EAGVAQSPRYKIIEKRQSVAFWCNPISGHATLYWYQQILGQGPKLLIQFQNNGVVDDSQLPKDRFSAERLKGVDSTLKIQPAKLEDSAVYLCASSLISGGKTEAFFGQGTRLTVV.

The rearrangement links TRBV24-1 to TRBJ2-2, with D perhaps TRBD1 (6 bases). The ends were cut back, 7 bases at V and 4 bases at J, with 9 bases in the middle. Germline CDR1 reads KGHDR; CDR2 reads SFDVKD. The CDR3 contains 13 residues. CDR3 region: CATREQGTGELFF. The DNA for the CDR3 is TGTGCCACCAGAGAACAGGGCACCGGGGAGCTGTTTTTT.

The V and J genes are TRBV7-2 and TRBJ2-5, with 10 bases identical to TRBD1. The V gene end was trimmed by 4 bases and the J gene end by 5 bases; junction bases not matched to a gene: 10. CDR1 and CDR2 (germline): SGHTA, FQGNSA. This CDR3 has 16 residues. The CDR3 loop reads CASSSQLTGGAETQYF. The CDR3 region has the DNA TGTGCCAGCAGCTCACAGCTGACAGGGGGCGCGGAGACCCAGTACTTC.

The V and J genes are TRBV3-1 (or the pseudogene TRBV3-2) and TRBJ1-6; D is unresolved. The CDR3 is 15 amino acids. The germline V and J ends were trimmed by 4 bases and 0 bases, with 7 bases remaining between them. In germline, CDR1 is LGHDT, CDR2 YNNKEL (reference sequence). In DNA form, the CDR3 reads TGTGCCAGCAGCCCCTTGAGCTCCTATAATTCACCCCTCCACTTT. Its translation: CASSPLSSYNSPLHF.

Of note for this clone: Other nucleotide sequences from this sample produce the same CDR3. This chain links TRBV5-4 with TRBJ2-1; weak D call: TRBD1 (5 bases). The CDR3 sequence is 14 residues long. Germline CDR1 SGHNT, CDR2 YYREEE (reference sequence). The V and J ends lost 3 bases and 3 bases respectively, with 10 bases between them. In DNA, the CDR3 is TGTGCCAGCAGCTGGGGCGGAAGCTACAATGAGCAGTTCTTC. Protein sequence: CASSWGGSYNEQFF.

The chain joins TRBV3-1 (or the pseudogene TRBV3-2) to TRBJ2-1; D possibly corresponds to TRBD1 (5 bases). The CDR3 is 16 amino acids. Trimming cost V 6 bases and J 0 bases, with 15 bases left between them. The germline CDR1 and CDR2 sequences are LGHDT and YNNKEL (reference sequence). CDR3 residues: CASRNTFRASYNEQFF. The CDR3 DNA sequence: TGTGCCAGCAGAAACACCTTCAGGGCCTCCTACAATGAGCAGTTCTTC.

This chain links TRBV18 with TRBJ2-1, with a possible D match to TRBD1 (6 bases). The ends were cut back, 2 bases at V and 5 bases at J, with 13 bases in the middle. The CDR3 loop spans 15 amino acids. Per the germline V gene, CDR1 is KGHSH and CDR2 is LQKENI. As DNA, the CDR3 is TGTGCCAGCTCACCATTAGGTGCAGGGGACAATGAGCAGTTCTTC. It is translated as CASSPLGAGDNEQFF. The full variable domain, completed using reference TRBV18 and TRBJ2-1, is NAGVMQNPRHLVRRRGQEARLRCSPMKGHSHVYWYRQLPEEGLKFMVYLQKENIIDESGMPKERFSAEFPKEGPSILRIQQVVRGDSAAYFCASSPLGAGDNEQFFGPGTRLTVL.

CDR3 amino acids: CASSLPGQLNTEAFF. The CDR3 DNA is TGTGCCAGCAGCTTACCGGGACAGTTGAACACTGAAGCTTTCTTT. The chain links TRBV11-3 to TRBJ1-1; 7 nucleotides align to TRBD1. Per germline, CDR1 SGHNT and CDR2 YENEEA. Trimming took 2 bases from V and 0 from J; bases not matched to a gene: 3. The CDR3 is made up of 15 amino acids.

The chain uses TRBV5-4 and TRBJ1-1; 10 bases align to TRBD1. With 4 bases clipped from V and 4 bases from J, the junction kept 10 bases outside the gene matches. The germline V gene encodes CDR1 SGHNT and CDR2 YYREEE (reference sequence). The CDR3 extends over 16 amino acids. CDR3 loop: CASSPDRGRGPTEAFF. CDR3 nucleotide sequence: TGTGCCAGCAGCCCCGACAGGGGGCGAGGTCCCACTGAAGCTTTCTTT.